This TCR beta chain was observed in a study of T-cell memory formation after mild COVID-19. Barcoded TCR alpha and TCR beta cDNA libraries with UMIs came from 5'RACE using constant-segment primers. TCRdb redid the calling of the 5' RACE reads with MiXCR, one entry per CDR3 protein. This sample has some 310,000 distinct CDR3 sequences, with approximately 22% found just once. Germline V CDR1 and CDR2: MNHEY, SVGAGI. Trimming removed 2 bases from V and 2 bases from J; junction bases left unmatched: 5. The CDR3 is 15 amino acids. The study's findings and limits: From day 15 to 85, contracting clones were balanced between CD4 and CD8, whereas later expanders leaned toward CD4+. Among clones peaking at day 37 in the second wave, SARS-CoV-2 specificity remained unconfirmed. CD4+ clones that contracted lay mainly in CM and EM; CD8+ ones lay in EMRA.

On this clonotype: As yet, its antigen is unknown.

What was sequenced was PBMCs or a T cell subset sorted from them (not recorded which). This receptor was taken from a man between 18 and 29 years old who had mild COVID-19 (a few samples of this study predate the infection). Cell type and time point are not known. The chain employs TRBV6-5 and TRBJ2-7, with 8 bases fitting TRBD2. As DNA, the CDR3 is TGTGCCAGCAGTTACGGCGGGGGGTTGACCTACGAGCAGTACTTC. Translation gives CASSYGGGLTYEQYF.